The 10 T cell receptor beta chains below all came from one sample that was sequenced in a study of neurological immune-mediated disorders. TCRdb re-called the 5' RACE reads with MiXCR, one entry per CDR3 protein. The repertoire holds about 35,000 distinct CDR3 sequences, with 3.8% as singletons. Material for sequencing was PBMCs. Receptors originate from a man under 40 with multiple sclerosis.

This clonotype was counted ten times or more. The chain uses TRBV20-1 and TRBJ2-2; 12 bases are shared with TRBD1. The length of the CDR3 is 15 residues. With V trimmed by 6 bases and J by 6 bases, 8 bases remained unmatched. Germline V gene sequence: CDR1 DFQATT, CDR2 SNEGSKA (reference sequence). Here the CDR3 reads CSAVTGTGGPGELFF. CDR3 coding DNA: TGCAGTGCCGTGACCGGGACAGGGGGCCCCGGGGAGCTGTTTTTT.

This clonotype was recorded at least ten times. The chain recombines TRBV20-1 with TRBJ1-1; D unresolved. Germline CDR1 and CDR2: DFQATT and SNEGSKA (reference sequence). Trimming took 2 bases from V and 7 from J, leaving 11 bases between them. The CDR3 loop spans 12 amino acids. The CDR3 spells CSARSQNFEAFF. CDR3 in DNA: TGCAGTGCTAGAAGTCAGAATTTTGAAGCTTTCTTT.

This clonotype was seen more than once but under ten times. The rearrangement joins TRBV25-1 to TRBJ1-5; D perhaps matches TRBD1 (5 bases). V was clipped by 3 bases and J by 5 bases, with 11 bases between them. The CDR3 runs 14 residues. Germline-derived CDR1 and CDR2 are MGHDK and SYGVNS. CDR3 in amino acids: CASSDGREDQPQHF. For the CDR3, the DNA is TGTGCCAGCAGTGATGGCAGGGAGGATCAGCCCCAGCATTTT.

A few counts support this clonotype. DNA of the CDR3: TGTGCCAGCAGCCCCGGACAGGGCCTCTTGGCGGGGCAGCAGTACTTC. Translation: CASSPGQGLLAGQQYF. The genes are TRBV5-6 and TRBJ2-7, with 8 bases lining up with TRBD1. The CDR3 is made up of 16 amino acids. Looked up from germline, CDR1 is SGHDT and CDR2 is YYEEEE. The junction had 17 bases not matched to a gene; V was cut back by 4 bases and J by 8 bases.

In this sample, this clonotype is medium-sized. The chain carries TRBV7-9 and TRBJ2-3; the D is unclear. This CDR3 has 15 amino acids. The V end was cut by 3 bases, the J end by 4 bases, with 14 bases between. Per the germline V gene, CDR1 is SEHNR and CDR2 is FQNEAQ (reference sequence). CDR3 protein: CASSFDSTRADTQYF. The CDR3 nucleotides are TGTGCCAGCAGCTTCGACTCCACCCGGGCAGATACGCAGTATTTT.

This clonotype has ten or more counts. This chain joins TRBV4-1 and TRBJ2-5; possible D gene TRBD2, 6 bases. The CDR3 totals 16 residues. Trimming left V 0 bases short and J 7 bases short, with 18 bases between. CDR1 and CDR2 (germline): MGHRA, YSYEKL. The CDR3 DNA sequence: TGCGCCAGCAGCCAAGATGGGGGACTCCAGACGGGGACCCAGTACTTC. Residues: CASSQDGGLQTGTQYF.

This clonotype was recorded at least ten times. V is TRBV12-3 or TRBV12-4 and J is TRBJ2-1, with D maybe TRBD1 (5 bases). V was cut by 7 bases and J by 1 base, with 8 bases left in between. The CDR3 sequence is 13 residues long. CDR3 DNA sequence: TGTGCCAGCAAGCAGGGTTCCTACAATGAGCAGTTCTTC. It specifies CASKQGSYNEQFF.

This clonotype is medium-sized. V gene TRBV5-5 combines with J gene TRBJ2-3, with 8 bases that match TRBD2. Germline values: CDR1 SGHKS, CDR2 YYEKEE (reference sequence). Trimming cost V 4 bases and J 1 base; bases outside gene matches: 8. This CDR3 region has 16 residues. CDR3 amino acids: CASSPRTSWGTDTQYF. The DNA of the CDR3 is TGTGCCAGCAGCCCACGGACTAGCTGGGGCACAGATACGCAGTATTTT.

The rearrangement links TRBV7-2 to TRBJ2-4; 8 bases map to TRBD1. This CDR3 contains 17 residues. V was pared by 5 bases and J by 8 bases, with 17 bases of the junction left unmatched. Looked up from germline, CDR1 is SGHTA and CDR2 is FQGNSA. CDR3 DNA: TGTGCCAGCAGCCCCACCGGGACAGGCAGGTCATGGGACATTCAGTACTTC. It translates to CASSPTGTGRSWDIQYF.

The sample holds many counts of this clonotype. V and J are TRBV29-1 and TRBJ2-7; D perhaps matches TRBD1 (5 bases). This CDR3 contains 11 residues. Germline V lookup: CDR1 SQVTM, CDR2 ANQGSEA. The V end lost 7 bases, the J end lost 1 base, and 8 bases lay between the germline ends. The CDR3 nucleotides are TGCAGCGCACAGGAGTCCTACGAGCAGTACTTC. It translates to CSAQESYEQYF.